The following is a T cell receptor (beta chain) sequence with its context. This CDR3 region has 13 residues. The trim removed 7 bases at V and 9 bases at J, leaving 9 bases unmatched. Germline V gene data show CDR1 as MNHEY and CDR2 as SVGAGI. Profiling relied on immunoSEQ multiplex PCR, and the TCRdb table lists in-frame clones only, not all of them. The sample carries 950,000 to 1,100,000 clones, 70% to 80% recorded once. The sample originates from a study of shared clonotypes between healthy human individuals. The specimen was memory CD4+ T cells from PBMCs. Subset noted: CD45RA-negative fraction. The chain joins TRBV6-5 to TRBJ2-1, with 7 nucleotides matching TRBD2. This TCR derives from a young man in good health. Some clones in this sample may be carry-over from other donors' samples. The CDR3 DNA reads TGTGCCAGCACCTCTGGGGGGGGGATTGAGCAGTTCTTC. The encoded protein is CASTSGGGIEQFF.